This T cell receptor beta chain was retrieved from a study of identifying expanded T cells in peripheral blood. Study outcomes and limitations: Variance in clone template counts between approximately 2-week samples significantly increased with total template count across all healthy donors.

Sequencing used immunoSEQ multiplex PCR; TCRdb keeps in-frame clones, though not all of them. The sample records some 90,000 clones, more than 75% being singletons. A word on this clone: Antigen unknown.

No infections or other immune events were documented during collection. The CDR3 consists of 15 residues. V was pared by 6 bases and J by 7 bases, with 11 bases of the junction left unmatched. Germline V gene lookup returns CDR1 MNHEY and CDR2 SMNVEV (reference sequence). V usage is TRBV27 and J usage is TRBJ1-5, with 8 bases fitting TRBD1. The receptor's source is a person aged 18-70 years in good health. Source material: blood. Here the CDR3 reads CASSPQGGLVQPQHF. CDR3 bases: TGTGCCAGCAGCCCACAGGGGGGTTTGGTACAGCCCCAGCATTTT.